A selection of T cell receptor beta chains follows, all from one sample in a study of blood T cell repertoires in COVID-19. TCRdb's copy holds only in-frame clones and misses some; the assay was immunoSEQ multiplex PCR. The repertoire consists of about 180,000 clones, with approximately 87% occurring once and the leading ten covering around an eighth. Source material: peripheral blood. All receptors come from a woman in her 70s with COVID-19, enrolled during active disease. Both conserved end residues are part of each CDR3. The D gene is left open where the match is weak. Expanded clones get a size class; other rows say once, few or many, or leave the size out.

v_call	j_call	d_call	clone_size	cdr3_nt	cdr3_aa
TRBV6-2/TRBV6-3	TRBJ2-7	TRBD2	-	TGTGCCAGCAGTTACTCTGGGGGGGACTACGAGCAGTACTTC	CASSYSGGDYEQYF
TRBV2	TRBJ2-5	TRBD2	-	TGTGCCAGCAGGATACTAGCGGAAGAGACCCAGTACTTC	CASRILAEETQYF
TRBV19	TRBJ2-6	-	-	TGTGCCAGTAGTGAAGGCGGAGGGGCCAACGTCCTGACTTTC	CASSEGGGANVLTF
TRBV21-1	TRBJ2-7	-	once	TGTGCCAGCAGCAAGAATAGAGGGGACAGAACTAGCTACGAGCAGTACTTC	CASSKNRGDRTSYEQYF
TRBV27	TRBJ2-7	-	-	TGTGCCAGCAGTTTATCGATAGAGGGGACGGGGGACGGATCCTACGAGCAGTACTTC	CASSLSIEGTGDGSYEQYF
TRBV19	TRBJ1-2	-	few	TGTGCCAGTAGTCAGGACCCTAGCGGCTACACCTTC	CASSQDPSGYTF
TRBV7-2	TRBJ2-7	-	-	TGTGCCAGCAGCTTAGATCCTAGAAACGAGCAGTACTTC	CASSLDPRNEQYF
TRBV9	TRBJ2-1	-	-	TGTGCCAGCAGCGGCCAAGGACAGACCTACAATGAGCAGTTCTTC	CASSGQGQTYNEQFF
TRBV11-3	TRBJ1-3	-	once	TGTGCCAGCAGCCCGTGGGCAGCTGGAAACACCATATATTTT	CASSPWAAGNTIYF
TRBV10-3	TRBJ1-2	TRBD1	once	TGTGCCACGACAGGGAGCTATGGCTACACCTTC	CATTGSYGYTF
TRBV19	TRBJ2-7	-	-	TGTGCCAGTAGTAAGATTCTAGGCGGGCGGGACTCCTACGAGCAGTACTTC	CASSKILGGRDSYEQYF
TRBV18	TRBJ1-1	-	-	TGTGCCAGCTCACCCCTTGAAGCTTTCTTT	CASSPLEAFF
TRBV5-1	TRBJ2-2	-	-	TGCGCCAGCAGCTCGGTTGGGACACCCACCGGGGAGCTGTTTTTT	CASSSVGTPTGELFF
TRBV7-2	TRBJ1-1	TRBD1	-	TGTGCCAGCAGTTCGAGACAGGGACAAGTAGCTTTCTTT	CASSSRQGQVAFF
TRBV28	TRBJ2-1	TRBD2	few	TGTGCCAGCAGTCCCGGACTAGCGGACAATGAGCAGTTCTTC	CASSPGLADNEQFF